Sequencing of this T cell receptor beta chain was carried out in a study of blood T cell repertoires in COVID-19. Study summary: PBMCs, B-cell-depleted T cells, or T cells were the source of the cDNA or gDNA that made up the material.

Trimming left V 2 bases short and J 0 bases short, with 17 bases between. This CDR3 comprises 18 residues. The germline V gene has CDR1 SGHVS and CDR2 FQNEAQ. Original processing methods: Quantification of nucleated cells was approximated via reference gene primer amplification. Generated by immunoSEQ multiplex PCR, the TCRdb table keeps only in-frame clones and is missing some. For V, J and clone size, that table is used; D and trimming come from the DNA. The repertoire includes 130,000 to 150,000 clones, approximately 91% of them detected once, and about 10% sits in the top ten. The receptor comes from a man between 50 and 59 years old with active or convalescent COVID-19. The rearrangement links TRBV7-8 to TRBJ1-5, with TRBD1 as a possible D gene (5 bases). Sequenced sample: peripheral blood. The CDR3 nucleotides read TGTGCCAGCAGCTTAAGGGGCGTTATTTGGGGTAGCAATCAGCCCCAGCATTTT. Translation: CASSLRGVIWGSNQPQHF.